The next 27 T cell receptor beta chains were all read from a single sample in a study of cytomegalovirus exposure and HLA in healthy donors. Measured with immunoSEQ multiplex PCR; TCRdb has only the in-frame clones, and not every one. Of a few hundred thousand clones in the sample, about 88% are singletons; the top ten hold around 12%. Sequencing used PBMCs. The receptors stem from a young man in good health and CMV-seropositive.

The rearrangement uses TRBV5-1 and TRBJ1-1; D is possibly TRBD1 (5 bases). The CDR3 spans 16 residues. Germline-derived CDR1 and CDR2 are SGHRS and YFSETQ. Trimming cost V 6 bases and J 4 bases, with 22 bases left between them. The CDR3: CASTSAGLRLSTEAFF. In nucleotides, the CDR3 is TGCGCCAGCACTTCGGCAGGGCTTCGATTGAGCACTGAAGCTTTCTTT.

This chain connects TRBV10-1 to TRBJ1-4; tentatively, D is TRBD1 (6 bases). The germline V gene has CDR1 WNHNN and CDR2 SYGVQD (reference sequence). The CDR3 spans 13 residues. V was trimmed by 6 bases and J by 8 bases, leaving 13 bases between them. For the CDR3, the DNA is TGCGCCAGCAGCCGGGACACTGGGGAAAAACTGTTTTTT. It yields the protein CASSRDTGEKLFF.

This clone was counted once. This chain connects TRBV11-2 to TRBJ2-3; perhaps TRBD2 as D (5 bases). Between the trimmed V and J ends, which lost 1 base and 9 bases, there was a span of 11 bases. This CDR3 has 13 residues. Germline lookup yields CDR1 SGHAT and CDR2 FQNNGV. This CDR3 is CASSLALASTQYF. In DNA form, the CDR3 reads TGTGCCAGCAGCTTAGCGTTGGCTAGCACGCAGTATTTT.

This chain uses TRBV28 with TRBJ1-2; D not certain. V shed 7 bases and J shed 8 bases, with 14 bases lying between them. Germline CDR1 is MDHEN and CDR2 is SYDVKM. This CDR3 comprises 12 residues. The CDR3 protein is CASTTPNSGYTF. The CDR3 region has the DNA TGTGCCAGCACGACACCCAACAGCGGCTACACCTTC.

DNA of the CDR3: TGCGCCAGCAGTCAGGCGATGGGCGGGAGCTCCTACGAGCAGTACTTC. Residues: CASSQAMGGSSYEQYF. V usage is TRBV23-1 and J usage is TRBJ2-7, with TRBD2 identical over 7 bases. TRBV23-1 is an ORF for which the function is uncertain. This CDR3 region has 16 residues. Unmatched junction bases numbered 8, after V lost 3 bases and J lost 0 bases.

J is TRBJ1-2 and V is TRBV4-3, with 10 bases matching TRBD1. This CDR3 has 16 residues. The J segment lost 3 bases and the V segment lost 1 base, leaving 5 bases of the junction unmatched. Germline values: CDR1 LGHNA, CDR2 YSLEER. The CDR3 is CASSQGQGATYYGYTF. CDR3 nucleotides: TGCGCCAGCAGCCAAGGACAGGGGGCGACGTACTATGGCTACACCTTC.

The rearrangement links TRBV6-6 to TRBJ1-5; D is possibly TRBD1 (5 bases). Trimming took 0 bases from V and 0 from J, leaving 9 bases between them. Germline CDR1 MNHNY, CDR2 SVGAGI (reference sequence). The CDR3 length is 16 residues. In DNA, the CDR3 is TGTGCCAGCAGTTACTCAGGGCAGGGTAGCAATCAGCCCCAGCATTTT. It yields the protein CASSYSGQGSNQPQHF.

The CDR3 DNA is TGTGCCACCAGCAGAGATCTAGCGGGCGCCGTAGGGGAGCTGTTTTTT. It encodes CATSRDLAGAVGELFF. The chain links TRBV15 to TRBJ2-2; 8 bases fit TRBD2. There are 16 residues in the CDR3. The germline V gene encodes CDR1 LNHNV and CDR2 YYDKDF (reference sequence). The ends lost 0 bases at V and 8 bases at J; junction bases unmatched: 8.

The chain recombines TRBV6-5 with TRBJ2-7; 7 bases are a match to TRBD2. V was clipped by 4 bases and J by 0 bases; unmatched bases: 3. This CDR3 has 14 residues. In germline, CDR1 is MNHEY, CDR2 SVGAGI. CDR3 coding DNA: TGTGCCAGCAGTTTAGGCGGGAGCTCCTACGAGCAGTACTTC. Its translation is CASSLGGSSYEQYF.

The chain employs TRBV27 and TRBJ1-2, with unresolved D. This CDR3 comprises 11 residues. Per the germline V gene, CDR1 is MNHEY and CDR2 is SMNVEV (reference sequence). V was pared by 6 bases and J by 2 bases, with 4 bases between. CDR3 DNA sequence: TGTGCCAGCAGGACAAACTATGGCTACACCTTC. This codes for CASRTNYGYTF.

This rearrangement joins TRBV11-2 to TRBJ2-2; TRBD2 is a possible D gene (5 bases). Trimming cost V 1 base and J 8 bases, with 14 bases left between them. Germline values: CDR1 SGHAT, CDR2 FQNNGV. The CDR3 has 15 residues. The CDR3 DNA reads as TGTGCCAGCAGCTTAGTGTCAGGACTGGCTGGGGAGCTGTTTTTT. This gives the protein CASSLVSGLAGELFF.

The V and J genes are TRBV6-6 and TRBJ2-7; either TRBD1 or TRBD2 may fit D (6 bases each). Per germline, CDR1 MNHNY and CDR2 SVGAGI (reference sequence). The ends were cut back, 2 bases at V and 0 bases at J, with 14 bases in the middle. The CDR3 runs to 16 residues. CDR3 amino acids: CASSYPWGADSYEQYF. The DNA for the CDR3 is TGTGCCAGCAGTTACCCCTGGGGGGCGGACTCCTACGAGCAGTACTTC.

This clone has just one count. The CDR3 is CASRLQGSTDTQYF. CDR3 sequence (DNA): TGTGCCAGCCGATTACAGGGAAGCACAGATACGCAGTATTTT. The chain links TRBV19 to TRBJ2-3, with D maybe TRBD1 (6 bases). V lost 9 bases and J lost 0, with 13 bases in between. In germline, CDR1 is LNHDA, CDR2 SQIVND (reference sequence). CDR3 length: 14 residues.

The V and J genes are TRBV4-1 and TRBJ2-1; D is possibly TRBD2 (5 bases). The CDR3 covers 16 residues. The V end was cut by 4 bases, the J end by 7 bases, with 20 bases between. Germline V gene sequence: CDR1 MGHRA, CDR2 YSYEKL. CDR3 protein: CASSRLRTSVGNEQFF. CDR3 DNA sequence: TGCGCCAGCAGCCGTCTTAGGACTTCCGTGGGGAATGAGCAGTTCTTC.

This clone was found a few times. The chain is built from TRBV19 and TRBJ2-7, with 9 bases fitting TRBD2. Germline values: CDR1 LNHDA, CDR2 SQIVND (reference sequence). The CDR3 has 14 amino acids. Unmatched junction bases numbered 8, after V lost 4 bases and J lost 7 bases. The CDR3 is CASSSSGLAREQYF. The CDR3 region has the DNA TGTGCCAGTAGTAGCTCCGGACTAGCGCGGGAGCAGTACTTC.

The chain couples TRBV6-6 to TRBJ2-7, with a tentative D call TRBD2 (6 bases). This CDR3 region has 16 residues. V was shortened by 6 bases and J by 4 bases, with 22 bases between the two germline ends. CDR1 and CDR2 from the germline V gene are MNHNY and SVGAGI (reference sequence). The DNA for the CDR3 is TGTGCCAGCAGAAAACGTCTGAGTAGCGGTGATTACGAGCAGTACTTC. Translated: CASRKRLSSGDYEQYF.

The chain carries TRBV28 and TRBJ2-2, with 8 bases that match TRBD1. Looked up from germline, CDR1 is MDHEN and CDR2 is SYDVKM. The CDR3 is 18 residues long. Trimming cost V 5 bases and J 5 bases; bases outside gene matches: 16. CDR3 sequence: CASSHDQNRGSRTGELFF. Here the CDR3 DNA reads TGTGCCAGCAGTCATGACCAGAACAGGGGGTCTCGGACCGGGGAGCTGTTTTTT. Full variable domain (outside the CDR3, taken from reference TRBV28 and TRBJ2-2): DVKVTQSSRYLVKRTGEKVFLECVQDMDHENMFWYRQDPGLGLRLIYFSYDVKMKEKGDIPEGYSVSREKKERFSLILESASTNQTSMYLCASSHDQNRGSRTGELFFGEGSRLTVL.

The CDR3, as DNA: TGTGCCAGCAGCTTAGCGGCCACAGGGGAGGCCTATGGCTACACCTTC. It yields the protein CASSLAATGEAYGYTF. The chain joins TRBV7-9 to TRBJ1-2, with 7 bases lining up with TRBD1. The CDR3 extends over 16 amino acids. CDR1 and CDR2 (germline): SEHNR, FQNEAQ (reference sequence). Trimming removed 0 bases from V and 4 bases from J; junction bases left unmatched: 8.

This clone has a single count. This chain uses TRBV10-2 with TRBJ2-7; 10 nucleotides align to TRBD2. The length of the CDR3 is 15 residues. Germline V lookup: CDR1 WSHSY, CDR2 SAAADI. The V segment lost 8 bases and the J segment 0 bases; nucleotides outside the gene matches: 7. The CDR3 spells CASRGLAEGSYEQYF. Written as DNA, the CDR3 is TGCGCCAGCCGCGGACTAGCGGAGGGCTCCTACGAGCAGTACTTC.

V usage is TRBV20-1 and J usage is TRBJ1-4; D call uncertain. V was pared by 0 bases and J by 6 bases, with 2 bases between. The CDR3 is made up of 11 amino acids. The germline V gene has CDR1 DFQATT and CDR2 SNEGSKA (reference sequence). CDR3: CSARDHEKLFF. The DNA of the CDR3 is TGCAGTGCTAGAGACCATGAAAAACTGTTTTTT.

The chain uses TRBV6-5 and TRBJ1-1; D is undetermined. Germline-derived CDR1 and CDR2 are MNHEY and SVGAGI. CDR3 length: 14 amino acids. V lost 6 bases and J lost 4, with 15 bases in between. The CDR3 DNA reads as TGTGCCAGCAGAACCGGTCTAGGGAGCACTGAAGCTTTCTTT. Translated: CASRTGLGSTEAFF.

The chain uses TRBV19 and TRBJ2-2; D remains unclear. Germline-derived CDR1 and CDR2 are LNHDA and SQIVND (reference sequence). V lost 3 bases and J 0 bases, leaving 8 bases between the germline ends. The CDR3 extends over 15 amino acids. The CDR3 here is CASSMSQANTGELFF. In nucleotides, the CDR3 is TGTGCCAGTAGTATGAGTCAGGCGAACACCGGGGAGCTGTTTTTT.

The rearrangement joins TRBV6-1 to TRBJ2-2; the D gene is possibly TRBD1 (6 bases). The V end was cut by 5 bases, the J end by 3 bases, with 13 bases between. From germline, CDR1 is MNHNS and CDR2 SASEGT. CDR3 size: 15 residues. This chain's CDR3 is CASSSGDSDTGELFF. The CDR3 region has the DNA TGTGCCAGCAGTTCAGGGGATAGTGACACCGGGGAGCTGTTTTTT.

V gene TRBV6-1 combines with J gene TRBJ2-3; D remains ambiguous. The V end was cut by 6 bases, the J end by 0 bases, with 13 bases between. Germline-derived CDR1 and CDR2 are MNHNS and SASEGT. The length of the CDR3 is 15 residues. The CDR3 loop reads CASRKQDPSTDTQYF. CDR3 bases: TGTGCCAGCAGAAAGCAGGACCCGAGCACAGATACGCAGTATTTT.

This sequence joins TRBV15 and TRBJ1-1; D is unclear. V was pared by 4 bases and J by 5 bases, with 11 bases between. Germline V CDR1 and CDR2: LNHNV, YYDKDF (reference sequence). The CDR3 length is 13 residues. The CDR3 loop is CATSNIRGTEAFF. CDR3 bases: TGTGCCACCAGCAATATAAGAGGGACTGAAGCTTTCTTT. Drawing the rest from reference TRBV15 and TRBJ1-1, the complete variable domain is DAMVIQNPRYQVTQFGKPVTLSCSQTLNHNVMYWYQQKSSQAPKLLFHYYDKDFNNEADTPDNFQSRRPNTSFCFLDIRSPGLGDTAMYLCATSNIRGTEAFFGQGTRLTVV.

The chain joins TRBV6-1 to TRBJ2-3; D gene unclear. Per the germline V gene, CDR1 is MNHNS and CDR2 is SASEGT. Trimming pared 5 bases from V and 5 bases from J, leaving 11 bases between. This CDR3 is 13 amino acids long. The CDR3 loop reads CASSPPHGDTQYF. CDR3 sequence (DNA): TGTGCCAGCAGTCCCCCCCATGGAGATACGCAGTATTTT.

The chain employs TRBV27 and TRBJ2-1; D remains ambiguous. V gave up 6 bases and J gave up 4 bases, with 19 bases separating them. CDR1 and CDR2 from the germline V gene are MNHEY and SMNVEV (reference sequence). This CDR3 region has 16 residues. The CDR3 coding sequence is TGTGCCAGCAGGTACGGCGCGGATAGGGTTTACAATGAGCAGTTCTTC. Amino acids: CASRYGADRVYNEQFF.